These 12 T cell receptor beta chains were all obtained from the same sample, sequenced in a study of T cells expressing NK-cell markers. TCRdb re-called the 5' RACE reads, yielding one record per CDR3 amino acid sequence without DNA. This table lists about 460,000 distinct CDR3 sequences. Sequences were obtained from blood T cells: a sorted CD56 or NKG2C T cell subset, CD4+ or CD8+ T cells, or bulk PBMC T cells (not recorded which). The receptors here all came from a woman aged 45-65 years in good health.

The chain has TRBV5-1 and TRBJ2-2; no DNA is available, so the TRBD2 call from TCRdb remains unchecked. The CDR3 sequence is 15 residues long. Looked up from germline, CDR1 is SGHRS and CDR2 is YFSETQ. Here the CDR3 reads CASSLGLAGAGELFF.

The CDR3 region is CAIWSGDAKNIQYF. The V call is TRBV10-3, the J call TRBJ2-4; TCRdb's D call of TRBD1 is untestable without DNA. The CDR3 sequence is 14 residues long. Per germline, CDR1 ENHRY and CDR2 SYGVKD.

V usage is TRBV2 and J usage is TRBJ2-7; TCRdb proposes TRBD1, but this gene call is untestable without DNA. Looked up from germline, CDR1 is SNHLY and CDR2 is FYNNEI. The CDR3 is 14 amino acids. The CDR3 loop is CASSDTGASYEQYF.

This chain joins TRBV7-2 and TRBJ2-2; the D call from TCRdb, TRBD1, cannot be confirmed without DNA. The CDR3 is 15 residues long. Looked up from germline, CDR1 is SGHTA and CDR2 is FQGNSA. The CDR3 loop reads CASSFQGTDTGELFF.

The chain employs TRBV5-1 and TRBJ2-5; the TCRdb D gene call, TRBD2, has no DNA to confirm it. The CDR3 is made up of 16 amino acids. Germline V gene lookup returns CDR1 SGHRS and CDR2 YFSETQ. The CDR3 sequence: CASSFFRAAEQETQYF. The complete variable domain, with remaining parts taken from reference TRBV5-1 and TRBJ2-5, reads KAGVTQTPRYLIKTRGQQVTLSCSPISGHRSVSWYQQTPGQGLQFLFEYFSETQRNKGNFPGRFSGRQFSNSRSEMNVSTLELGDSALYLCASSFFRAAEQETQYFGPGTRLLVL.

This sequence joins TRBV12-3 or TRBV12-4 and TRBJ2-2; the D call from TCRdb, TRBD2, cannot be confirmed without DNA. This CDR3 has 15 amino acids. This CDR3 reads CASMFRGTHTGELFF.

The gene calls are TRBV27 and TRBJ2-5; TCRdb designates TRBD2, a call that cannot be tested without DNA. There are 12 residues in the CDR3. Per germline, CDR1 MNHEY and CDR2 SMNVEV (reference sequence). This CDR3 reads CASSAGQETQYF.

This chain links TRBV5-1 with TRBJ2-2; the TCRdb call, TRBD2, lacks DNA for checking. This CDR3 comprises 16 residues. Looked up from germline, CDR1 is SGHRS and CDR2 is YFSETQ. This chain's CDR3 is CASSFLAGPNTGELFF.

The J gene is TRBJ2-1, the V gene TRBV11-2; TCRdb gives TRBD2 as the D gene, but with no DNA this cannot be confirmed. This CDR3 contains 15 residues. The germline CDR1 and CDR2 sequences are SGHAT and FQNNGV. The CDR3 loop is CASSHGRVGGNEQFF.

The chain combines TRBV12-3 or TRBV12-4 with TRBJ1-1; TCRdb outputs TRBD1, but without DNA this stays unchecked. The CDR3 extends over 13 amino acids. CDR3 region: CASSFGGEAEAFF.

The gene calls are TRBV12-3 or TRBV12-4 and TRBJ2-5; the TCRdb D gene call, TRBD2, has no DNA to confirm it. The CDR3 spans 14 residues. The CDR3 sequence: CASSRGGGSETQYF.

The chain couples TRBV7-2 to TRBJ1-4; TCRdb returns TRBD1, unconfirmable since there is no DNA. Germline CDR1 and CDR2: SGHTA and FQGNSA. The CDR3 has 12 amino acids. The CDR3 is CASSNRNEKLFF.